This T cell receptor beta chain stems from a study of cytomegalovirus exposure and HLA in healthy donors. Study-wide points: Previously analyzed data showed that most TCR beta V segments were productive at a frequency of about 87% or about 30%. Cytomegalovirus association was listed for around 180 TCR beta chains. An analysis was carried out later, and it reportedly showed fewer N-insertions in an Asian-associated ancestry cluster than the approximately 700-donor mean.

As concerns this clone: The antigen is undetermined.

CDR3 length: 13 amino acids. The ends were cut back, 5 bases at V and 1 base at J, with 8 bases in the middle. Germline V lookup: CDR1 SGHTS, CDR2 YDEGEE. The PCR had 60 Vbeta and 13 Jbeta primers. The method was immunoSEQ multiplex PCR; TCRdb's version includes in-frame clones alone and lacks a portion of them. Recorded here are tens of thousands of clones; the top ten clones represent 9.5% to 15%. Sample: PBMCs. The receptor comes from a man between 18 and 29 years old in good health and CMV-seropositive. This chain uses TRBV5-8 with TRBJ2-3; D is perhaps TRBD1 (5 bases). The CDR3 sequence: CASRKGGTDTQYF. CDR3 DNA sequence: TGTGCCAGCAGAAAAGGGGGCACAGATACGCAGTATTTT.